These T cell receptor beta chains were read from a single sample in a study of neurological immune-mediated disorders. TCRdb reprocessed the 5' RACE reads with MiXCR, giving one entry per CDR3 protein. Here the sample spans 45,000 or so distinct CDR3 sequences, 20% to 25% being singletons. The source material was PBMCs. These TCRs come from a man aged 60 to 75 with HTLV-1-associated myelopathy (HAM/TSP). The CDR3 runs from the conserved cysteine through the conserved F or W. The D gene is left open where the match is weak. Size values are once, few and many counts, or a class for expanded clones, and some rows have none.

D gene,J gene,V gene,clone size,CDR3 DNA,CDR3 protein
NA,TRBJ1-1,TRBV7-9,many,TGTGCCAGCAGCTTAAACGGGGCGTTGGGTTCCGCGGCTTTCTTT,CASSLNGALGSAAFF
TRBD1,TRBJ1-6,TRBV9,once,TGTGCCAGCAGCGCGGACAGGGATTCACCCCTCCACTTT,CASSADRDSPLHF
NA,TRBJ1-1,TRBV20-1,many,TGCAGTGCTAGCTCCGACAGGAGCCCTTCCGCTTTCTTT,CSASSDRSPSAFF
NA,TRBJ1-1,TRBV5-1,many,TGCGCCAGCAGCTTGACGGGACAACAAGCGGCTTTCTTT,CASSLTGQQAAFF
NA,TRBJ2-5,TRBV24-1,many,TGTGCCACCAGTGATTTCGGGGGGCGAGGAGAGACCCAGTACTTC,CATSDFGGRGETQYF
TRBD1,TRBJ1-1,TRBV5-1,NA,TGCGCCAGCAGCCCGGAAGGGGACAGGGGCACTGAAGCTTTCTTT,CASSPEGDRGTEAFF
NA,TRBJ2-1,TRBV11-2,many,TGTGCCAGCAGCCAACTGGGCGGGAAGTACAATGAGCAGTTCTTC,CASSQLGGKYNEQFF
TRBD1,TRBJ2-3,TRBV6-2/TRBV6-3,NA,TGTGTCACTAGGGGACAGGGTATAGATACGCAGTATTTT,CVTRGQGIDTQYF
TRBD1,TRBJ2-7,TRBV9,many,TGTGCCAGCAGCGCCTCCGGGACAGGGATCGAGGAGCAGTACTTC,CASSASGTGIEEQYF
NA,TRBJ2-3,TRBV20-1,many,TGCAGTGCCATTTTCGGGAACACAGATACGCAGTATTTT,CSAIFGNTDTQYF
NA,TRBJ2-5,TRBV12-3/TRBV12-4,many,TGTGCCAGCAGTTCCGGACAGGCGGGGGTAGAGACCCAGTACTTC,CASSSGQAGVETQYF
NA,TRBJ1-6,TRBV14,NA,TGTGCCAGCAGCCCGAGGACCCCTTCCTATAATTCACCCCTCCACTTT,CASSPRTPSYNSPLHF
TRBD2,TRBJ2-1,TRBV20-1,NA,TGCAGTGCTAGAGCCCCGATGTCCGGGACTAGCGGCAATGAGCAGTTCTTC,CSARAPMSGTSGNEQFF
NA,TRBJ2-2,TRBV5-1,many,TGCGCCAGCAGCTTCGGGATCCAGGGGACCGGGGAGCTGTTTTTT,CASSFGIQGTGELFF
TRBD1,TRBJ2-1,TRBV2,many,TGTGCCAGCAGTGAGCAGGGTCAGGGGGCGAATGAGCAGTTCTTC,CASSEQGQGANEQFF
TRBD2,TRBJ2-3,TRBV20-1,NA,TGCAGTGCTAGAGATATTAGCGGGAGAAAAGATACGCAGTATTTT,CSARDISGRKDTQYF
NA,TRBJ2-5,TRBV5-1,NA,TGCGCCAGCAGCCCATCGCAAGAGACCCAGTACTTC,CASSPSQETQYF